Below are 27 T cell receptor beta chains sequenced from a single sample in a study of CD8 T cells in ankylosing spondylitis. These receptors have no known antigen. TCRdb itself ran the 5' RACE reads through MiXCR, one entry per CDR3 protein. The repertoire holds more than 250,000 distinct CDR3 sequences, with under 8.5% as singletons. General study points: Several highly homologous variants made up a TCR beta motif, and this motif appeared characteristic of ankylosing spondylitis blood.

Sequencing input: blood, either unsorted or a sorted T cell fraction (not recorded which). The receptor source for this set is a male donor with ankylosing spondylitis.

This clonotype was counted many times. The chain joins TRBV5-5 to TRBJ2-3, with 7 bases identical to TRBD1. The CDR3 has 16 amino acids. Losses at the gene ends were 3 bases for V and 3 bases for J; bases not matched to a gene: 10. The germline CDR1 and CDR2 sequences are SGHKS and YYEKEE (reference sequence). CDR3 coding DNA: TGTGCCAGCAGCTCAGGGGGAAGACGAACAACAGATACGCAGTATTTT. Protein sequence: CASSSGGRRTTDTQYF.

V and J are TRBV27 and TRBJ2-3, with TRBD2 matching 8 bases. This CDR3 has 14 residues. Germline values: CDR1 MNHEY, CDR2 SMNVEV (reference sequence). Trimming cost V 6 bases and J 1 base; bases outside gene matches: 3. In DNA, the CDR3 is TGTGCCAGCAGCAGCGGGAGACGCACAGATACGCAGTATTTT. Its protein is CASSSGRRTDTQYF.

Written as DNA, the CDR3 is TGTGCCTGGAGTGTACTCCGAGGGGGCAGCTATGGCTACACCTTC. Translation gives CAWSVLRGGSYGYTF. The chain has TRBV30 and TRBJ1-2; 7 bases are shared with TRBD1. The CDR3 contains 15 residues. V lost 0 bases, J lost 4 bases, and 8 bases stayed unmatched. Looked up from germline, CDR1 is GTSNPN and CDR2 is SVGIG (reference sequence).

This clonotype showed up just a few times. This sequence joins TRBV4-2 and TRBJ2-7; 10 bases line up with TRBD2. From germline, CDR1 is LGHNA and CDR2 YNFKEQ. Losses at the gene ends were 4 bases for V and 0 bases for J; bases not matched to a gene: 15. The length of the CDR3 is 19 residues. CDR3 protein: CASSPRLAGGISHSYEQYF. The CDR3 nucleotides read TGTGCCAGCAGCCCAAGACTAGCGGGTGGTATTTCCCACTCCTACGAGCAGTACTTC.

This clonotype came up many times. The rearrangement joins TRBV5-1 to TRBJ2-7, with 10 bases fitting TRBD1. The CDR3 totals 18 residues. Per germline, CDR1 SGHRS and CDR2 YFSETQ. V gave up 1 base and J gave up 2 bases; unmatched junction bases: 12. CDR3 sequence: CASSLRSRQGALTYEQYF. Written as DNA, the CDR3 is TGCGCCAGCAGCTTGAGGTCCCGACAGGGGGCTTTAACCTACGAGCAGTACTTC.

This clonotype occurred many times. The chain links TRBV14 to TRBJ2-1, with unresolved D. V shed 1 base and J shed 6 bases, with 7 bases lying between them. This CDR3 region has 13 residues. From germline, CDR1 is SGHDN and CDR2 FVKESK. The CDR3 DNA is TGTGCCAGCAGCCAAGGGCAGTTCAATGAGCAGTTCTTC. As protein: CASSQGQFNEQFF.

This clonotype was recorded at least ten times. The chain links TRBV29-1 to TRBJ2-2, with D perhaps TRBD2 (6 bases). Germline values: CDR1 SQVTM, CDR2 ANQGSEA. The CDR3 is 16 amino acids. V shed 0 bases and J shed 5 bases, with 16 bases lying between them. The CDR3 nucleotides read TGCAGCGTTGAAGATCCGCTAGCAGGGAGGACCGGGGAGCTGTTTTTT. It is translated as CSVEDPLAGRTGELFF.

This clonotype was recorded a few times. The rearrangement links TRBV6-1 to TRBJ2-2; 12 nucleotides line up with TRBD2. Trimming took 9 bases from V and 5 from J; bases not matched to a gene: 10. Per germline, CDR1 MNHNS and CDR2 SASEGT. The length of the CDR3 is 16 residues. The CDR3 sequence: CASTGSGTSGTGELFF. CDR3 sequence (DNA): TGTGCCAGTACGGGGTCCGGGACTAGCGGGACCGGGGAGCTGTTTTTT.

This clonotype occurred a few times. The rearrangement uses TRBV7-2 and TRBJ2-3; D gene uncertain. CDR3 length: 14 amino acids. Trimming left V 3 bases short and J 0 bases short, with 7 bases between. The germline V gene has CDR1 SGHTA and CDR2 FQGNSA. The CDR3 spells CASSFRLSTDTQYF. In nucleotides, the CDR3 is TGTGCCAGCAGCTTTAGACTCAGCACAGATACGCAGTATTTT.

This clonotype showed up many times. The V and J genes are TRBV5-1 and TRBJ1-1; D not resolved. The CDR3 has 11 amino acids. Germline CDR1 SGHRS, CDR2 YFSETQ. The V gene lost 3 bases and the J gene lost 3 bases, with 3 bases spanning the gap. DNA of the CDR3: TGCGCCAGCAGCTCCCACACTGAAGCTTTCTTT. Its translation: CASSSHTEAFF.

In its sample, this clonotype was seen many times. CDR3 coding DNA: TGTGCCAGCCAGAGGATGTCATCCTACAATGAGCAGTTCTTC. It codes for CASQRMSSYNEQFF. V gene TRBV6-2 or TRBV6-3 combines with J gene TRBJ2-1; D is unclear. The ends were cut back, 8 bases at V and 1 base at J, with 12 bases in the middle. This CDR3 contains 14 residues. Germline V gene lookup returns CDR1 MNHEY and CDR2 SVGEGT.

This clonotype showed up just a few times. V usage is TRBV2 and J usage is TRBJ2-7; a possible D gene is TRBD1 (6 bases). The V gene's germline CDR1 is SNHLY and CDR2 FYNNEI. Trimming shortened V by 4 bases and J by 2 bases, and 21 bases separated the two germline ends. The CDR3 length is 17 residues. The CDR3 spells CASSGPGHRKTPYEQYF. The CDR3, as DNA: TGTGCCAGCAGTGGACCGGGACATCGAAAAACCCCCTACGAGCAGTACTTC.

Ten or more counts support this clonotype. The chain joins TRBV5-1 to TRBJ2-1; a possible D gene is TRBD2 (6 bases). The CDR3 contains 13 residues. The germline CDR1 and CDR2 sequences are SGHRS and YFSETQ. The V gene lost 4 bases and the J gene lost 4 bases, with 9 bases spanning the gap. CDR3 residues: CASSGGDYNEQFF. The CDR3 region has the DNA TGCGCCAGCAGCGGAGGGGATTACAATGAGCAGTTCTTC. The entire variable domain, with the rest obtained from reference TRBV5-1 and TRBJ2-1, is as follows: KAGVTQTPRYLIKTRGQQVTLSCSPISGHRSVSWYQQTPGQGLQFLFEYFSETQRNKGNFPGRFSGRQFSNSRSEMNVSTLELGDSALYLCASSGGDYNEQFFGPGTRLTVL.

This clonotype was picked up many times. The rearrangement links TRBV29-1 to TRBJ2-3; D uncertain. There are 13 residues in the CDR3. Germline assignment: CDR1 SQVTM and CDR2 ANQGSEA. With 8 bases removed from V and 2 bases from J, the gap between germline ends came to 14 bases. The CDR3 here is CSFSRPITDTQYF. CDR3 DNA sequence: TGCAGCTTTTCCAGGCCGATCACAGATACGCAGTATTTT.

The rearrangement links TRBV6-1 to TRBJ1-1; possible D gene TRBD1, 6 bases. CDR3 length: 13 residues. The germline V and J ends were trimmed by 11 bases and 8 bases, with 21 bases remaining between them. Looked up from germline, CDR1 is MNHNS and CDR2 is SASEGT. The CDR3 here is CAVQDSSQREAFF. Written as DNA, the CDR3 is TGTGCCGTTCAGGACAGTTCCCAACGGGAAGCTTTCTTT.

Only a few counts were recorded for this clonotype. The CDR3 loop reads CASSLGWGEPGANVLTF. The CDR3 DNA reads as TGCGCCAGCAGCTTGGGATGGGGCGAGCCTGGGGCCAACGTCCTGACTTTC. This sequence joins TRBV5-1 and TRBJ2-6, with a possible D match to TRBD1 (5 bases). Trimming removed 0 bases at V and 2 bases at J, with 12 bases between. The CDR3 extends over 17 amino acids. The germline V gene has CDR1 SGHRS and CDR2 YFSETQ.

The CDR3 nucleotides are TGTGCCAGCAGTGAACCTCCCACCTACAATGAGCAGTTCTTC. It is translated as CASSEPPTYNEQFF. The V gene is TRBV25-1, the J gene TRBJ2-1; unclear D gene. The CDR3 covers 14 residues. CDR1 MGHDK and CDR2 SYGVNS come from the germline V gene. V lost 2 bases, J lost 2 bases, and 7 bases lay in between.

At least ten counts were recorded for this clonotype. The chain has TRBV29-1 and TRBJ2-1; the D call may be TRBD1 or TRBD2 (6 bases each). The CDR3 runs to 17 residues. V lost 0 bases to trimming and J lost 2 bases, with 17 bases between them. CDR1 and CDR2 (germline): SQVTM, ANQGSEA. CDR3 protein: CSVEDRVGGTTYNEQFF. The CDR3 DNA follows: TGCAGCGTTGAAGATCGTGTGGGCGGGACAACCTACAATGAGCAGTTCTTC.

This clonotype was found a few times. The chain carries TRBV4-3 and TRBJ2-5; 9 nucleotides match TRBD2. The germline CDR1 and CDR2 sequences are LGHNA and YSLEER. This CDR3 region has 17 residues. V was pared by 0 bases and J by 5 bases, with 10 bases of the junction left unmatched. This CDR3 reads CASSQDKNSGSGETQYF. The CDR3, as DNA: TGCGCCAGCAGCCAAGATAAGAATAGCGGGAGTGGGGAGACCCAGTACTTC.

The J gene is TRBJ2-1, the V gene TRBV11-2; D ambiguous. This CDR3 has 15 amino acids. Germline loops: CDR1 SGHAT, CDR2 FQNNGV. Trimming left V 5 bases short and J 4 bases short, with 15 bases between. The CDR3 DNA sequence: TGTGCCAGCAGCGAATTCGGATCTAGATACAATGAGCAGTTCTTC. As protein: CASSEFGSRYNEQFF. Together with reference TRBV11-2 and TRBJ2-1, the CDR3 gives the full variable domain: EAGVAQSPRYKIIEKRQSVAFWCNPISGHATLYWYQQILGQGPKLLIQFQNNGVVDDSQLPKDRFSAERLKGVDSTLKIQPAKLEDSAVYLCASSEFGSRYNEQFFGPGTRLTVL.

This chain uses TRBV6-6 with TRBJ2-3; D might be TRBD1 or TRBD2, each matching 5 bases. CDR1 and CDR2 (germline): MNHNY, SVGAGI (reference sequence). The CDR3 is made up of 12 amino acids. The CDR3 sequence is CATGPIPDTQYF. CDR3 DNA sequence: TGTGCGACGGGACCTATCCCAGATACGCAGTATTTT.

CDR3 DNA sequence: TGTGCCAGCAGCACCTTAATAGGGACCTCAAACATTCAGTACTTC. The encoded protein is CASSTLIGTSNIQYF. This chain connects TRBV21-1 to TRBJ2-4; the table calls TRBD2, which could not be checked here. TRBV21-1 is flagged as a pseudogene. The CDR3 loop spans 15 amino acids.

Of note for this clonotype: This may arise from a read error, as a much more abundant clone is one base away. This chain connects TRBV5-6 to TRBJ2-7; D is unresolved. V was trimmed by 4 bases and J by 5 bases, leaving 22 bases between them. Germline-derived CDR1 and CDR2 are SGHDT and YYEEEE. The CDR3 contains 16 residues. CDR3: CASSPYTDPGGDEQYF. Here the CDR3 DNA reads TGTGCCAGCAGCCCGTACACCGACCCAGGTGGTGACGAGCAGTACTTC.

This clonotype was detected once. A much larger clone differs by one base, so this may be a read error. The J gene is TRBJ2-7, the V gene TRBV5-8; D is undetermined. Between the trimmed V and J ends, which lost 7 bases and 6 bases, there was a span of 17 bases. The CDR3 runs to 13 residues. The germline CDR1 and CDR2 sequences are SGHTS and YDEGEE. As DNA, the CDR3 is TGTGCCAGCGCCCGGAGTGACCTCCTCGAGCAGTACTTC. It codes for CASARSDLLEQYF.

This clonotype was picked up many times. The chain employs TRBV3-1 and TRBJ2-5; 10 bases align to TRBD2. This CDR3 region has 15 residues. From germline, CDR1 is LGHDT and CDR2 YNNKEL (reference sequence). V lost 7 bases to trimming and J lost 5 bases; unmatched junction nucleotides: 10. CDR3 DNA: TGTGCCAGCATCACAATAGCGGGAGGCTTGGAGACCCAGTACTTC. Translation gives CASITIAGGLETQYF.

This clonotype was seen more than once but under ten times. The rearrangement links TRBV7-8 to TRBJ2-5; D possibly corresponds to TRBD1 (6 bases). This CDR3 is built from 14 residues. Germline loops: CDR1 SGHVS, CDR2 FQNEAQ. Trimming left V 5 bases short and J 2 bases short, with 12 bases between. CDR3 nucleotide sequence: TGTGCCAGCAGCGAATTTGGACAGCAAGAGACCCAGTACTTC. It translates to CASSEFGQQETQYF.

This clonotype was counted ten times or more. The rearrangement links TRBV30 to TRBJ2-3; possible D gene TRBD2, 5 bases. The V gene lost 5 bases and the J gene lost 7 bases, with 13 bases spanning the gap. Germline values: CDR1 GTSNPN, CDR2 SVGIG (reference sequence). This CDR3 has 12 residues. The CDR3 nucleotides are TGTGCCTGGGGTCTAGGAGGATATACGCAGTATTTT. Translation gives CAWGLGGYTQYF.